Following are 20 T cell receptor beta chains from one sample sequenced in a study of response to subunit inactivated influenza vaccine. TCRdb fed the RT-PCR reads into MiXCR, producing one record per CDR3 protein. Of some 480,000 distinct CDR3 sequences in the sample, approximately 10% were seen once. Sequences were derived from PBMCs from blood, sampled 35 to 45 days after vaccination. Every receptor here comes from a man aged 45-65 years who received an inactivated influenza vaccine.

This clonotype was seen at least ten times. J is TRBJ1-2 and V is TRBV12-3 or TRBV12-4; 7 bases match TRBD1. This CDR3 has 12 amino acids. V lost 6 bases, J lost 8 bases, and 6 bases stayed unmatched. The CDR3: CASSLGQYGYTF. The CDR3 nucleotides are TGTGCCAGCAGCCTGGGACAGTACGGCTACACCTTC.

This chain uses TRBV7-2 with TRBJ1-4; possibly TRBD1 for D (5 bases). The germline V and J ends were trimmed by 3 bases and 7 bases, with 9 bases remaining between them. Germline CDR1 is SGHTA and CDR2 is FQGNSA. The CDR3 totals 13 residues. CDR3 sequence reads: CASSLGESEKLFF. For the CDR3, the DNA is TGTGCCAGCAGCTTGGGGGAGAGTGAAAAACTGTTTTTT.

This clonotype showed up many times. J is TRBJ2-3 and V is TRBV7-2; possibly TRBD1 for D (6 bases). This CDR3 region has 11 residues. Germline loops: CDR1 SGHTA, CDR2 FQGNSA. Trimming stripped 4 bases from V and 7 bases from J, with 6 bases between. This CDR3 is CASSWGHTQYF. The CDR3 DNA is TGTGCCAGCAGCTGGGGGCATACGCAGTATTTT.

The sample holds a few counts of this clonotype. This chain connects TRBV7-9 to TRBJ2-1, with 10 bases matching TRBD2. Germline CDR1 SEHNR, CDR2 FQNEAQ (reference sequence). This CDR3 spans 16 amino acids. Trimming took 5 bases from V and 5 from J; bases not matched to a gene: 9. In nucleotides, the CDR3 is TGTGCCAGCAGCAAAGCCGGGACTAGCGTTAACAATGAGCAGTTCTTC. Protein product: CASSKAGTSVNNEQFF.

This clonotype was seen a handful of times. J is TRBJ2-5 and V is TRBV6-1; D is ambiguous. Germline CDR1 MNHNS, CDR2 SASEGT. The CDR3 is made up of 14 amino acids. The V end lost 4 bases, the J end lost 1 base, and 10 bases lay between the germline ends. In nucleotides, the CDR3 is TGTGCCAGCAGTGCAGGATATCTCCAAGAGACCCAGTACTTC. This codes for CASSAGYLQETQYF.

This clonotype turned up a few times. This chain links TRBV6-5 with TRBJ2-5; tentatively, D is TRBD1 or TRBD2 (5 bases each). Germline CDR1 reads MNHEY; CDR2 reads SVGAGI. The CDR3 length is 16 residues. The V gene lost 5 bases and the J gene lost 5 bases, with 21 bases spanning the gap. DNA of the CDR3: TGTGCCAGCAGTCACCGGAAGGGGAGAGCGCGGGAGACCCAGTACTTC. It translates to CASSHRKGRARETQYF.

This clonotype was detected a few times. V is TRBV20-1 and J is TRBJ2-7; 9 bases fit TRBD1. Germline lookup yields CDR1 DFQATT and CDR2 SNEGSKA (reference sequence). Germline trimming cut 1 base from V and 4 bases from J; bases unmatched to any gene: 8. The CDR3 runs to 15 residues. CDR3 protein: CSARGGTGQGYEQYF. The CDR3 nucleotides are TGCAGTGCTAGAGGAGGGACGGGACAGGGATACGAGCAGTACTTC.

This rearrangement joins TRBV6-2 or TRBV6-3 to TRBJ1-5; TRBD1 agrees at 7 bases. The germline V gene has CDR1 MNHEY and CDR2 SVGEGT. V lost 8 bases, J lost 7 bases, and 8 bases stayed unmatched. This CDR3 comprises 13 residues. The CDR3, as DNA: TGTGCCAGCCAACAGGGGAAGAGACAGCCCCAGCATTTT. This encodes CASQQGKRQPQHF.

In this sample, this clonotype turned up many times. The rearrangement joins TRBV5-1 to TRBJ2-3; the D is unclear. V was trimmed by 6 bases and J by 1 base, leaving 12 bases between them. CDR3 length equals 14 residues. CDR1 is SGHRS and CDR2 is YFSETQ in the germline V gene. The DNA of the CDR3 is TGCGCCAGCACCCAGGACGGCGGCACAGATACGCAGTATTTT. Residues: CASTQDGGTDTQYF.

There are a few counts of this clonotype. This chain uses TRBV20-1 with TRBJ1-6; unclear D gene. Germline CDR1 and CDR2: DFQATT and SNEGSKA (reference sequence). Between the trimmed V and J ends, which lost 0 bases and 0 bases, there was a span of 6 bases. CDR3 size: 15 residues. The CDR3 loop reads CSAREGSSYNSPLHF. The DNA for the CDR3 is TGCAGTGCTAGAGAGGGGTCCTCCTATAATTCACCCCTCCACTTT.

This rearrangement joins TRBV20-1 to TRBJ1-5; 8 bases align to TRBD1. This CDR3 contains 12 residues. With V trimmed by 4 bases and J by 7 bases, 3 bases remained unmatched. The germline gives CDR1 DFQATT, CDR2 SNEGSKA (reference sequence). The CDR3 region has the DNA TGCAGTGCTATACAGGGGGGCCAGCCCCAGCATTTT. This gives the protein CSAIQGGQPQHF.

This rearrangement joins TRBV11-2 to TRBJ2-1; 7 nucleotides align to TRBD1. CDR1 is SGHAT and CDR2 is FQNNGV in the germline V gene. J lost 7 bases, V lost 4 bases, and 7 bases had no gene match. This CDR3 is 14 amino acids long. CDR3 nucleotides: TGTGCCAGCAGCTCCAACAGGGGAAGGAATGAGCAGTTCTTC. Translated: CASSSNRGRNEQFF.

To note about this clonotype: A much larger clone differs from this one at a single base, so this may be a read error. The chain combines TRBV28 with TRBJ2-7; D is unclear. The V and J ends lost 1 base and 4 bases respectively, with 14 bases between them. Germline V gives CDR1 MDHEN, CDR2 SYDVKM. The length of the CDR3 is 15 residues. CDR3 region: CASSLSPYFRYEQYF. The CDR3 DNA is TGTGCCAGCAGTTTATCCCCGTACTTTCGGTACGAGCAGTACTTC.

The J gene is TRBJ2-4, the V gene TRBV4-3, with D unclear. Germline CDR1 is LGHNA and CDR2 is YSLEER. Trimming took 0 bases from V and 5 from J, leaving 8 bases between them. CDR3 size: 14 residues. The CDR3 region is CASSQEVRENIQYF. CDR3 nucleotides: TGCGCCAGCAGCCAAGAGGTCAGAGAAAACATTCAGTACTTC.

This clonotype was counted ten times or more. The DNA for the CDR3 is TGTGCCAGCAGTTACTCACCGGGACTTGTTCTCACAGATACGCAGTATTTT. It translates to CASSYSPGLVLTDTQYF. J is TRBJ2-3 and V is TRBV6-2 or TRBV6-3; tentative D call: TRBD2 (6 bases). V lost 0 bases and J 2 bases, leaving 15 bases between the germline ends. The germline V gene encodes CDR1 MNHEY and CDR2 SVGEGT. The CDR3 loop spans 17 amino acids.

The chain links TRBV5-6 to TRBJ1-1, with D maybe TRBD1 (5 bases). Germline values: CDR1 SGHDT, CDR2 YYEEEE. This CDR3 is built from 15 residues. V lost 4 bases and J lost 0, with 13 bases in between. The CDR3 coding sequence is TGTGCCAGCAGCCCCGCGGGGGGGGTGAACACTGAAGCTTTCTTT. The encoded protein is CASSPAGGVNTEAFF.

This clonotype was observed once. CDR3 in amino acids: CASSLLPRDRKNTGELFF. The CDR3 coding sequence is TGCGCCAGCAGCTTGCTCCCGCGGGACAGAAAAAACACCGGGGAGCTGTTTTTT. The chain combines TRBV5-1 with TRBJ2-2, with D perhaps matching TRBD1 (7 bases). V was pared by 1 base and J by 2 bases, with 18 bases between. Germline V CDR1 and CDR2: SGHRS, YFSETQ. The CDR3 runs to 18 residues.

This clonotype was recorded a few times. The V call is TRBV15, the J call TRBJ1-5; possible D gene TRBD1, 5 bases. CDR3 length equals 14 residues. Germline CDR1 is LNHNV and CDR2 is YYDKDF (reference sequence). Trimming left V 3 bases short and J 10 bases short, with 16 bases between. This CDR3 reads CATSRDGEGKPQHF. The CDR3 DNA is TGTGCCACCAGCAGGGACGGGGAGGGGAAACCCCAGCATTTT.

The rearrangement links TRBV12-3 or TRBV12-4 to TRBJ2-3; D possibly corresponds to TRBD2 (5 bases). Trimming pared 4 bases from V and 0 bases from J, leaving 17 bases between. CDR3 length: 17 amino acids. CDR3 residues: CASSSEAGAPSTDTQYF. CDR3 nucleotide sequence: TGTGCCAGCAGTTCAGAGGCGGGTGCCCCTAGCACAGATACGCAGTATTTT.

J is TRBJ2-5 and V is TRBV20-1, with D possibly TRBD2 on 7 matching bases. CDR3 length: 16 amino acids. CDR1 DFQATT and CDR2 SNEGSKA come from the germline V gene (reference sequence). V was cut by 6 bases and J by 2 bases, with 22 bases left in between. The CDR3 here is CSAEYRGARYQETQYF. The CDR3 DNA reads TGCAGTGCCGAATACCGGGGGGCCAGATATCAAGAGACCCAGTACTTC.